This T cell receptor (beta chain) came from a study of neoadjuvant anti-PD-1 for oral cavity cancer. The ends lost 0 bases at V and 6 bases at J; junction bases unmatched: 7. CDR1 is MNHNS, CDR2 SASEGT, per germline. The CDR3 has 16 residues. Generated by immunoSEQ multiplex PCR, the TCRdb table keeps only in-frame clones and is missing some. The table lists 75,000 to 100,000 clones, about 84% of them singletons. This clone was picked up one time. The clonotype comes from a person aged 40 to 85 with oral cavity squamous cell carcinoma. The rearrangement uses TRBV6-1 and TRBJ1-4; the match to TRBD1 covers 7 bases. The sample was PBMCs, taken before nivolumab (anti-PD-1) treatment. CDR3 amino acids: CASSEAGGGGDEKLFF. The CDR3 DNA is TGTGCCAGCAGTGAAGCGGGGGGAGGGGGCGATGAAAAACTGTTTTTT.